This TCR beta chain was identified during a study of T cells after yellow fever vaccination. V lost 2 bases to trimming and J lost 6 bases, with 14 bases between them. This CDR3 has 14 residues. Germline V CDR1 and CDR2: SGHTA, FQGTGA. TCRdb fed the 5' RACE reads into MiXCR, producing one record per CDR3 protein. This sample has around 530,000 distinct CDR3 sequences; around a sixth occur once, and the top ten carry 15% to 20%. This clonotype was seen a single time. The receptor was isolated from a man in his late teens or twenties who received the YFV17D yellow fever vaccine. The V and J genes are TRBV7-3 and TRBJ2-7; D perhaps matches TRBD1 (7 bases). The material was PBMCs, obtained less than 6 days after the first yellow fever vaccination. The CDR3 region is CASSLGGTASEQYF. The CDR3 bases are TGTGCCAGCAGCTTAGGGGGGACAGCGAGCGAGCAGTACTTC.